What follows are 14 T cell receptor beta chains derived from one specimen sequenced in a study of graft-versus-host responses after intestinal transplantation. Assay used: immunoSEQ multiplex PCR; TCRdb lists only in-frame clones, some missing. The sample carries around 31,000 clones, approximately 80% recorded once. No antigens are known for them. This specimen consisted of unstimulated CD8+ T cells sorted from spleen or lymph node cells, obtained before intestinal transplant. The receptors originated from a human donor who received an intestinal transplant.

V gene TRBV5-1 combines with J gene TRBJ2-1; 13 bases are shared with TRBD2. CDR3 size: 19 residues. CDR1 is SGHRS and CDR2 is YFSETQ in the germline V gene. J was trimmed by 3 bases and V by 2 bases; bases with no gene match: 11. The CDR3 reads CASSLHSQLAGGLYNEQFF. The CDR3, as DNA: TGCGCCAGCAGCTTACACTCCCAACTAGCGGGAGGGCTCTACAATGAGCAGTTCTTC.

J is TRBJ1-2 and V is TRBV27; 10 positions agree with TRBD1. CDR1 and CDR2 from the germline V gene are MNHEY and SMNVEV (reference sequence). The CDR3 runs 14 residues. Trimming removed 5 bases from V and 6 bases from J; junction bases left unmatched: 6. The CDR3, as DNA: TGTGCCAGCAGTCCCTCCGGGACAGGGGATGGCTACACCTTC. It translates to CASSPSGTGDGYTF.

The J gene is TRBJ2-1, the V gene TRBV7-2, with 11 bases matching TRBD2. Germline CDR1 is SGHTA and CDR2 is FQGNSA. The CDR3 has 16 amino acids. V was pared by 4 bases and J by 7 bases, with 9 bases of the junction left unmatched. This CDR3 is CASSSSPSGGKNEQFF. In nucleotides, the CDR3 is TGTGCCAGCAGCTCCTCACCTAGCGGGGGGAAAAATGAGCAGTTCTTC.

The chain has TRBV6-6 and TRBJ2-1; TRBD2 matches 10 bases. Germline assignment: CDR1 MNHNY and CDR2 SVGAGI (reference sequence). This CDR3 spans 15 amino acids. Trimming at V came to 10 bases and at J to 6 bases, leaving 12 bases not matched to a gene. CDR3 nucleotide sequence: TGTGCCACCGGCGGTAGACTAGCGGGTGTCAATGAGCAGTTCTTC. Amino acid sequence: CATGGRLAGVNEQFF.

This rearrangement joins TRBV27 to TRBJ2-7, with 11 positions matching TRBD2. Germline-derived CDR1 and CDR2 are MNHEY and SMNVEV (reference sequence). The CDR3 totals 15 residues. V was pared by 6 bases and J by 1 base, with 5 bases of the junction left unmatched. The DNA for the CDR3 is TGTGCCAGCAGCTGGGGACTAGCGGATTCCTACGAGCAGTACTTC. Amino acids: CASSWGLADSYEQYF.

V usage is TRBV7-2 and J usage is TRBJ1-1; D unclear. V was shortened by 1 base and J by 1 base, with 10 bases between the two germline ends. CDR1 SGHTA and CDR2 FQGNSA come from the germline V gene. CDR3 length: 15 amino acids. CDR3 bases: TGTGCCAGCAGCTTAGGTCAGGTCTGGAACACTGAAGCTTTCTTT. This translates into CASSLGQVWNTEAFF.

The chain has TRBV6-1 and TRBJ2-7; D remains unclear. Germline V lookup: CDR1 MNHNS, CDR2 SASEGT. The CDR3 runs to 13 residues. V gave up 7 bases and J gave up 0 bases, with 10 bases separating them. The CDR3 sequence: CASNSRSSYEQYF. For the CDR3, the DNA is TGTGCCAGCAACTCAAGAAGCTCCTACGAGCAGTACTTC.

This clone was detected once. V gene TRBV6-5 combines with J gene TRBJ1-3; 12 positions match TRBD1. The V segment lost 2 bases and the J segment 3 bases; nucleotides outside the gene matches: 2. The CDR3 covers 16 residues. CDR1 and CDR2 from the germline V gene are MNHEY and SVGAGI. The CDR3 spells CASSYGTGGGGNTIYF. The CDR3, as DNA: TGTGCCAGCAGTTACGGGACAGGGGGCGGTGGAAACACCATATATTTT.

This chain links TRBV7-3 with TRBJ2-3; D unresolved. The germline CDR1 and CDR2 sequences are SGHTA and FQGTGA. This CDR3 spans 14 amino acids. V lost 4 bases and J 3 bases, leaving 11 bases between the germline ends. The CDR3 loop is CASSWLGATDTQYF. CDR3 nucleotides: TGTGCCAGCAGCTGGCTAGGTGCTACAGATACGCAGTATTTT. Full variable domain (remainder filled in from reference TRBV7-3 and TRBJ2-3): GAGVSQTPSNKVTEKGKYVELRCDPISGHTALYWYRQSLGQGPEFLIYFQGTGAADDSGLPNDRFFAVRPEGSVSTLKIQRTERGDSAVYLCASSWLGATDTQYFGPGTRLTVL.

The genes are TRBV18 and TRBJ1-1; D unresolved. Germline CDR1 reads KGHSH; CDR2 reads LQKENI. V shed 2 bases and J shed 7 bases, with 11 bases lying between them. This CDR3 region has 13 residues. The CDR3 sequence: CASSPSLADEAFF. The CDR3 bases are TGTGCCAGCTCACCATCTTTGGCGGATGAAGCTTTCTTT.

The chain recombines TRBV5-1 with TRBJ2-3, with TRBD2 identical over 7 bases. The CDR3 is 14 residues long. Germline values: CDR1 SGHRS, CDR2 YFSETQ. Germline trimming cut 2 bases from V and 6 bases from J; bases unmatched to any gene: 6. CDR3 sequence (DNA): TGCGCCAGCAGCTTAGTAGCGGGCTTTGATACGCAGTATTTT. Amino acids: CASSLVAGFDTQYF.

The genes are TRBV14 and TRBJ2-5, with D possibly matching TRBD1 (5 bases). The CDR3 has 14 amino acids. The V and J ends lost 2 bases and 2 bases respectively, with 9 bases between them. The V gene's germline CDR1 is SGHDN and CDR2 FVKESK. The CDR3 region has the DNA TGTGCCAGCAGCCAACTGGGGCAGCAAGAGACCCAGTACTTC. Translation gives CASSQLGQQETQYF. The entire variable domain, with the rest obtained from reference TRBV14 and TRBJ2-5, is as follows: EAGVTQFPSHSVIEKGQTVTLRCDPISGHDNLYWYRRVMGKEIKFLLHFVKESKQDESGMPNNRFLAERTGGTYSTLKVQPAELEDSGVYFCASSQLGQQETQYFGPGTRLLVL.

CDR3 sequence reads: CASRGLWGNEQFF. CDR3 nucleotide sequence: TGTGCCAGCAGGGGACTCTGGGGCAATGAGCAGTTCTTC. V and J are TRBV28 and TRBJ2-1, with TRBD2 as a possible D gene (6 bases). CDR3 size: 13 residues. V was shortened by 6 bases and J by 6 bases, with 12 bases between the two germline ends. Germline CDR1 is MDHEN and CDR2 is SYDVKM.

This clone was recorded a few times. The chain couples TRBV2 to TRBJ1-5; 7 bases are shared with TRBD1. V shed 2 bases, J shed 0 bases, and the junction held 16 bases outside the gene matches. Germline-derived CDR1 and CDR2 are SNHLY and FYNNEI. The length of the CDR3 is 20 residues. The CDR3 spells CASSEKQGDSLVNSNQPQHF. Written as DNA, the CDR3 is TGTGCCAGCAGTGAAAAACAAGGGGACAGTTTGGTGAATAGCAATCAGCCCCAGCATTTT.